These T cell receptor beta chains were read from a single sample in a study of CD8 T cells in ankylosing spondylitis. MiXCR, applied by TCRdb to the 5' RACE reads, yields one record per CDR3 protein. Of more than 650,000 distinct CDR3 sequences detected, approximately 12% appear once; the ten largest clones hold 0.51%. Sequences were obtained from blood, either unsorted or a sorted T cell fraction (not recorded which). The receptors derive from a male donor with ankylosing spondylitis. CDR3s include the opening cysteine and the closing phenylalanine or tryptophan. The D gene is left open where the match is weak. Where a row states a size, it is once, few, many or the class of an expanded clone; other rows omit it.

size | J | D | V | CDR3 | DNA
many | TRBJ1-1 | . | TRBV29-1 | CSASSRGEAFF | TGCAGCGCCTCCTCACGGGGAGAAGCTTTCTTT
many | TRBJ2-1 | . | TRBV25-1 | CASSEGRRDNEQFF | TGTGCCAGCAGTGAGGGACGGAGAGACAATGAGCAGTTCTTC
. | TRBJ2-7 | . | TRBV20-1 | CSARDRYSYEQYF | TGCAGTGCCCGTGACAGGTACTCCTACGAGCAGTACTTC
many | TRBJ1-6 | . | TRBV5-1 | CASSIWGESAPLHF | TGCGCCAGCTCAATTTGGGGAGAATCGGCACCCCTCCACTTT
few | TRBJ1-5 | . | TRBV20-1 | CSARESPGGWHQPQHF | TGCAGTGCTAGAGAATCCCCCGGGGGGTGGCATCAGCCCCAGCATTTT
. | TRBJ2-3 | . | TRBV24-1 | CATSDPVRGVADTQYF | TGTGCCACCAGTGACCCCGTTCGTGGGGTAGCAGATACGCAGTATTTT
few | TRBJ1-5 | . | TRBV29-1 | CSVSQGPWVAQHF | TGCAGCGTTTCTCAGGGTCCATGGGTTGCCCAGCATTTT
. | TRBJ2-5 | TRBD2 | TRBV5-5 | CASSSSGGAGPQYF | TGTGCCAGCAGCTCTAGCGGGGGGGCCGGCCCCCAGTACTTC
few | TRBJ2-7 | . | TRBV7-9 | CASSLRAGPSYEQYF | TGTGCCAGCAGCTTAAGAGCCGGGCCGTCCTACGAGCAGTACTTC
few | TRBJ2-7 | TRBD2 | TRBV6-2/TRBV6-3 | CASSIAGRSYEQYF | TGTGCCAGCAGTATAGCGGGGCGCTCCTACGAGCAGTACTTC
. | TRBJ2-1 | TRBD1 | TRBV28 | CASRTGQGSFNEQFF | TGTGCCAGCAGAACAGGACAGGGGTCCTTCAATGAGCAGTTCTTC
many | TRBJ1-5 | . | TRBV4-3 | CASSLRIFNQPQHF | TGCGCCAGCAGCCTACGGATATTCAATCAGCCCCAGCATTTT
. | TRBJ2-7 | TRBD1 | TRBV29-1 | CSVGGPGGYEQYF | TGCAGCGTTGGGGGGCCAGGGGGCTACGAGCAGTACTTC
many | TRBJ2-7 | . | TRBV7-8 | CASSLGPTSSYEQYF | TGTGCCAGCAGCTTGGGACCTACGAGCTCCTACGAGCAGTACTTC
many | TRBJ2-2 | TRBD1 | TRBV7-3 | CASSSTGTTGELFF | TGTGCCAGCAGCTCGACAGGGACCACCGGGGAGCTGTTTTTT
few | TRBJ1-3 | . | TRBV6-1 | CASSPLRGTGNTIYF | TGTGCCAGCAGTCCCCTCAGGGGAACTGGAAACACCATATATTTT
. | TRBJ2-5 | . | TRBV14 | CASSQGGVFPQYF | TGTGCCAGCAGCCAAGGAGGGGTCTTTCCCCAGTACTTC
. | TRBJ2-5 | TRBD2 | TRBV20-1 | CSAEAGTSGGGTQYF | TGCAGTGCTGAGGCGGGGACTAGCGGGGGAGGGACCCAGTACTTC
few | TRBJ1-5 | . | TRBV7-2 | CASMNRNQPQHF | TGTGCCAGCATGAACCGGAATCAGCCCCAGCATTTT
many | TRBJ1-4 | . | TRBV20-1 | CSASVSNEKLFF | TGCAGTGCTAGCGTATCTAATGAAAAACTGTTTTTT
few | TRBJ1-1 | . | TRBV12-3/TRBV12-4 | CASNAWDTEAFF | TGTGCCAGCAATGCATGGGACACTGAAGCTTTCTTT
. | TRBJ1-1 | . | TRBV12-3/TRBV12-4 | CASKRGDGEAFF | TGTGCCAGCAAAAGGGGGGATGGTGAAGCTTTCTTT
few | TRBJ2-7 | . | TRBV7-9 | CASSLELGSGYEQYF | TGTGCCAGCAGCTTAGAATTAGGGAGCGGGTACGAGCAGTACTTC
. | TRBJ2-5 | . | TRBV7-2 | CASSLKTGREWETQYF | TGTGCCAGCAGCTTAAAAACAGGGAGGGAGTGGGAGACCCAGTACTTC
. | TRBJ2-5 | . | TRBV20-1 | CSARGGVQETQYF | TGCAGTGCTAGAGGGGGGGTCCAAGAGACCCAGTACTTC
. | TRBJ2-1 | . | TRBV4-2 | CASSFRSIADSYNEQFF | TGTGCCAGCAGCTTTCGCTCTATAGCGGACTCCTACAATGAGCAGTTCTTC
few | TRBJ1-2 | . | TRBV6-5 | CASSYASRTRSGYTF | TGTGCCAGCAGTTATGCCTCGAGGACTAGGAGTGGCTACACCTTC
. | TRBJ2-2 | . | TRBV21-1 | CASGPGDMNTGELFF | TGTGCCAGCGGACCAGGGGATATGAACACCGGGGAGCTGTTTTTT